The clone carrying this TCR beta chain was recorded at least ten times. Its antigen remains unidentified. The data belong to a study of T cells in Graves' hyperthyroidism and ophthalmopathy. Regions amplified from RNA transcripts were the TCR beta CDR3 regions. When the TCR CDR3 underwent first-round RT-PCR, the HTBI primer set was used. TCRdb recomputed calls from the multiplex PCR reads with MiXCR, one row per CDR3 protein. The data hold 600,000 to 700,000 distinct CDR3 sequences, with about 15% observed a single time. Points from the study as a whole: A 13 V-J signature model discriminated ophthalmopathy versus stable hyperthyroidism. Expanded thyroid clonotypes (above 0.001) were mostly also found in blood.

Trimming pared 6 bases from V and 7 bases from J, leaving 16 bases between. Per the germline V gene, CDR1 is DFQATT and CDR2 is SNEGSKA (reference sequence). The CDR3 runs to 13 residues. It was 8 to 10 ml of fresh peripheral blood that supplied the PBMCs. V is TRBV20-1 and J is TRBJ1-5; D perhaps matches TRBD1 (5 bases). This TCR came from a woman aged 40 to 49 with Graves' ophthalmopathy. The sample consisted of blood. CDR3 amino acids: CSAGRQGGQPQHF. CDR3 in DNA: TGCAGTGCCGGCCGGCAGGGTGGCCAGCCCCAGCATTTT.